A selection of T cell receptor beta chains follows, all from one sample in a study of read filtering for tumor transcriptome and immune sequencing. TCRdb called the reads again in MiXCR, with one record for every CDR3 protein. The repertoire holds 130,000 or so distinct CDR3 sequences, with 13% as singletons. The specimen was a population of CD138-negative cells sorted from bone marrow. Receptors were obtained from a donor aged 40 or older with multiple myeloma. The CDR3 runs from the conserved cysteine through the conserved F or W. The D gene is left open where the match is weak. Rows give clone size only sometimes, using once, few, many, or a class for an expanded clone.

V,size,J,D,length,CDR3,DNA
TRBV29-1,many,TRBJ2-1,.,10,CSVAPGHLLF,TGCAGCGTGGCACCGGGACACCTACTCTTC
TRBV7-2,many,TRBJ2-1,.,12,CASRSGVDEQFF,TGTGCCAGCAGGTCGGGTGTAGACGAGCAGTTCTTC
TRBV29-1,many,TRBJ2-1,TRBD1,13,CSVVLQGYNEQFF,TGCAGCGTCGTATTACAGGGGTACAATGAGCAGTTCTTC
TRBV7-2,many,TRBJ2-7,.,15,CASTSRGPFSYEQYF,TGTGCCAGCACCTCACGGGGCCCTTTCTCCTACGAGCAGTACTTC
TRBV30,few,TRBJ2-2,TRBD1,15,CAWRATGENTGELFF,TGTGCCTGGAGGGCGACAGGGGAAAACACCGGGGAGCTGTTTTTT
TRBV3-1,few,TRBJ2-7,TRBD2,15,CASSQEGSGRHEQYF,TGTGCCAGCAGCCAAGAGGGCAGCGGGAGACACGAGCAGTACTTC
TRBV20-1,many,TRBJ2-5,.,14,CSAAQGGGRETQYF,TGCAGTGCTGCCCAAGGGGGGGGCCGAGAGACCCAGTACTTC
TRBV9,many,TRBJ2-1,TRBD2,15,CASGDGLAGGNEQFF,TGTGCCAGTGGAGACGGACTAGCGGGGGGCAATGAGCAGTTCTTC
TRBV19,few,TRBJ2-3,TRBD2,18,CASSMGLAGGPRADTQYF,TGTGCCAGTAGTATGGGACTAGCGGGAGGACCAAGGGCAGATACGCAGTATTTT
TRBV2,many,TRBJ2-7,.,12,CASRSDVDEQYF,TGTGCCAGCAGGTCGGACGTAGACGAGCAGTACTTC
TRBV7-3,many,TRBJ2-1,.,14,CASSLTPAYNEQFF,TGTGCCAGCAGCTTAACTCCGGCCTACAATGAGCAGTTCTTC
TRBV7-2,many,TRBJ2-3,TRBD1,13,CASSPTGPDTQYF,TGTGCCAGCAGCCCGACAGGGCCAGATACGCAGTATTTT
TRBV29-1,.,TRBJ1-2,TRBD1,14,CSVRPDRANYGYTF,TGCAGCGTTCGCCCAGACAGGGCTAACTATGGCTACACCTTC
TRBV7-2,many,TRBJ2-1,.,13,CASSLNRGNEQFF,TGTGCCAGCAGCTTAAACCGGGGCAATGAGCAGTTCTTC
TRBV6-5,.,TRBJ2-7,TRBD2,15,CASSRETSGSYEQYF,TGTGCCAGCAGCCGCGAGACTAGCGGGAGTTACGAGCAGTACTTC
TRBV12-3/TRBV12-4,many,TRBJ2-1,.,14,CASSLDSSYNEQFF,TGTGCCAGCAGTCTTGATAGCTCCTACAATGAGCAGTTCTTC
TRBV6-5,few,TRBJ1-1,.,17,CASSYLGQQKLNTEAFF,TGTGCCAGCAGTTATTTAGGACAGCAGAAATTGAACACTGAAGCTTTCTTT
TRBV7-2,many,TRBJ2-5,TRBD2,15,CASSLGLAGDETQYF,TGTGCCAGCAGCTTAGGTCTAGCGGGAGACGAGACCCAGTACTTC
TRBV6-2/TRBV6-3,many,TRBJ2-1,TRBD2,15,CASRVAGVSYNEQFF,TGTGCCAGCAGGGTAGCGGGAGTCTCCTACAATGAGCAGTTCTTC
TRBV29-1,many,TRBJ1-1,.,10,CSVVGQGAFF,TGCAGCGTTGTAGGACAAGGGGCTTTCTTT
TRBV27,.,TRBJ2-5,.,14,CASSLARGGETQYF,TGTGCCAGCAGTTTAGCCAGGGGTGGAGAGACCCAGTACTTC
TRBV6-5,many,TRBJ2-7,TRBD1,13,CASTTDRGYEQYF,TGTGCCAGCACCACGGACAGGGGCTACGAGCAGTACTTC
TRBV7-9,many,TRBJ2-3,.,13,CASSLGVTDTQYF,TGTGCCAGCAGCTTAGGCGTGACAGATACGCAGTATTTT
TRBV5-6,many,TRBJ1-1,.,15,CASSPPGGLRTEAFF,TGTGCCAGCAGCCCACCCGGGGGCTTGCGGACTGAAGCTTTCTTT
TRBV4-1,many,TRBJ2-3,.,15,CASKYGEFGTDTQYF,TGCGCCAGCAAGTATGGGGAGTTCGGCACAGATACGCAGTATTTT
TRBV7-9,many,TRBJ2-7,.,16,CASSLVGGNNSYEQYF,TGTGCCAGCAGCTTAGTTGGCGGTAATAACTCCTACGAGCAGTACTTC
TRBV18,many,TRBJ1-1,.,14,CASSPSDRNTEAFF,TGTGCCAGCTCACCCTCGGACAGGAACACTGAAGCTTTCTTT
TRBV12-3/TRBV12-4,many,TRBJ2-5,.,14,CASSPAGRGETQYF,TGTGCCAGCAGTCCCGCGGGGAGGGGGGAGACCCAGTACTTC
TRBV29-1,many,TRBJ1-3,.,14,CSVEDIYSGNTIYF,TGCAGCGTTGAGGACATTTACTCTGGAAACACCATATATTTT
TRBV5-1,many,TRBJ2-7,.,15,CASSLSAGALGEQYF,TGCGCCAGCAGCTTGAGTGCAGGGGCCCTAGGCGAGCAGTACTTC
TRBV4-2,few,TRBJ2-7,TRBD2,15,CASSQLAGASYEQYF,TGTGCCAGCAGCCAACTAGCGGGAGCCTCCTACGAGCAGTACTTC
TRBV6-5,many,TRBJ2-1,.,15,CASRPDGTLYNEQFF,TGTGCCAGCAGGCCAGACGGGACACTCTACAATGAGCAGTTCTTC
TRBV4-3,.,TRBJ2-1,.,15,CASGQDRGTYNEQFF,TGCGCCAGCGGCCAAGATCGGGGTACCTACAATGAGCAGTTCTTC
TRBV6-5,.,TRBJ1-3,.,18,CASKYPPMRGASGNTIYF,TGTGCCAGCAAGTACCCTCCGATGCGGGGGGCCTCTGGAAACACCATATATTTT
TRBV6-2/TRBV6-3,many,TRBJ2-5,TRBD1,14,CASSRPDRGETQYF,TGTGCCAGCAGTAGACCGGACAGGGGAGAGACCCAGTACTTC
TRBV7-6,many,TRBJ1-5,.,14,CASSLSGGLQPQHF,TGTGCCAGCAGCTTATCGGGGGGGCTGCAGCCCCAGCATTTT
TRBV27,many,TRBJ2-2,.,14,CASSPLFATGELFF,TGTGCCAGCAGTCCCCTTTTCGCCACCGGGGAGCTGTTTTTT
TRBV30,many,TRBJ2-3,TRBD1,15,CAWGAGTGKTDTQYF,TGTGCCTGGGGGGCTGGGACAGGGAAAACAGATACGCAGTATTTT
TRBV3-1,many,TRBJ1-5,TRBD1,16,CASSLHGTGDSQPQHF,TGTGCCAGCAGCCTGCACGGGACAGGGGACAGTCAGCCCCAGCATTTT
TRBV20-1,many,TRBJ2-5,.,17,CSAPPPIGPTLGETQYF,TGCAGTGCTCCGCCCCCCATCGGTCCAACCCTTGGGGAGACCCAGTACTTC
TRBV29-1,many,TRBJ1-1,.,13,CSAGTNANTEAFF,TGCAGTGCCGGGACAAATGCGAACACTGAAGCTTTCTTT
TRBV3-1,many,TRBJ1-1,.,12,CASSQVRNEAFF,TGTGCCAGCAGCCAAGTGAGAAATGAAGCTTTCTTT
TRBV7-9,many,TRBJ1-1,.,12,CATNPQDTEAFF,TGTGCCACCAACCCTCAAGACACTGAAGCTTTCTTT
TRBV7-2,many,TRBJ2-1,.,17,CASRNSVGTPEGDEQFF,TGTGCCAGCAGGAATTCCGTGGGGACTCCGGAGGGGGATGAGCAGTTCTTC
TRBV29-1,many,TRBJ1-2,.,13,CSVKTGLDYGYTF,TGCAGCGTTAAAACAGGATTGGACTATGGCTACACCTTC
TRBV3-1,many,TRBJ2-1,TRBD2,20,CASSQEGLAGGPSSYNEQFF,TGTGCCAGCAGCCAAGAGGGACTAGCGGGAGGGCCCAGCTCCTACAATGAGCAGTTCTTC
TRBV29-1,many,TRBJ2-1,TRBD2,13,CSVTGGSSYEQFF,TGCAGCGTTACGGGCGGGAGCTCATATGAGCAGTTCTTC
TRBV7-2,many,TRBJ2-1,.,18,CASSPRFPRTGPYNEQFF,TGTGCCAGCAGCCCCCGTTTTCCCCGGACTGGCCCCTACAATGAGCAGTTCTTC